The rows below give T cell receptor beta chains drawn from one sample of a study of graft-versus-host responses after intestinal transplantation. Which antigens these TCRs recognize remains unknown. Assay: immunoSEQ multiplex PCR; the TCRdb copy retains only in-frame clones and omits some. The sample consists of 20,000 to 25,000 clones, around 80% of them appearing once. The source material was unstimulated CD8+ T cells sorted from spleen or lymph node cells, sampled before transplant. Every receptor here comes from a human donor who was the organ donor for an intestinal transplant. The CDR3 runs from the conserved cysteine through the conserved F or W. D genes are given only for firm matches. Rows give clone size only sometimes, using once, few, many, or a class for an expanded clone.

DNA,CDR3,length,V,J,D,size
TGTGCCAGCAGCTTAGGGTCAGGGGTTCCCTACGAGCAGTACTTC,CASSLGSGVPYEQYF,15,TRBV7-8,TRBJ2-7,.,.
TGTGCCAGCAGTATAGACGGTTTGCGTCATGGACTGTTTTTT,CASSIDGLRHGLFF,14,TRBV27,TRBJ1-4,.,.
TGTGCCAGCAGCTCGGGTCTAGACGTCGAGCAGTACTTC,CASSSGLDVEQYF,13,TRBV13,TRBJ2-7,.,.
TGTGCCAGCACCGACTACAGGGAGCCCCAAGAGACCCAGTACTTC,CASTDYREPQETQYF,15,TRBV2,TRBJ2-5,.,few
TGTGCCAGCAGCATGACTAGCGGGAGTCTTACAGATACGCAGTATTTT,CASSMTSGSLTDTQYF,16,TRBV11-2,TRBJ2-3,TRBD2,.
TGTGCCAGCAGCCCCGGACAGACGAGCTACGAGCAGTACTTC,CASSPGQTSYEQYF,14,TRBV9,TRBJ2-7,.,.
TGTGCCAGCAGCTTAGATAGTCGAATGGGACTAGCGGGAGTCTACGAGCAGTACTTC,CASSLDSRMGLAGVYEQYF,19,TRBV11-2,TRBJ2-7,TRBD2,.
TGCGCCAGCAGCCCGGTCCGGCGCGAAGAGACCCAGTACTTC,CASSPVRREETQYF,14,TRBV5-1,TRBJ2-5,.,few
TGTGCCAGCAGCGTAGCGGGAGACACAGATACGCAGTATTTT,CASSVAGDTDTQYF,14,TRBV9,TRBJ2-3,.,.
TGTGCCTGGACTAGCGGTAACACCGGGGAGCTGTTTTTT,CAWTSGNTGELFF,13,TRBV30,TRBJ2-2,TRBD2,.
TGTGCCTGTCGGAGGCGGGGGGGCGATGAGCAGTTCTTC,CACRRRGGDEQFF,13,TRBV30,TRBJ2-1,TRBD2,.
TGCGCCAGCAGCCAAGATACGGGGTACAATCAGCCCCAGCATTTT,CASSQDTGYNQPQHF,15,TRBV4-1,TRBJ1-5,.,.
TGTGCCGGCACCCCGGTGGACGCTAATGAAAAACTGTTTTTT,CAGTPVDANEKLFF,14,TRBV7-8,TRBJ1-4,.,.
TGTGCCATCCAGGATGCCCCCTACGAGCAGTACTTC,CAIQDAPYEQYF,12,TRBV10-3,TRBJ2-7,.,.
TGCGCCAGCAGCCACCTATGGACAGGGGTTGCCGGGGAGCTGTTTTTT,CASSHLWTGVAGELFF,16,TRBV4-1,TRBJ2-2,TRBD1,once
TGTGCCTGGAGCGAACTCGGACAGGGGAAGTACGAGCAGTACTTC,CAWSELGQGKYEQYF,15,TRBV30,TRBJ2-7,TRBD1,.
TGCGCCAGCAGTGAAAGGAGCGGGAGGAACGATGAGCAGTTCTTC,CASSERSGRNDEQFF,15,TRBV10-2,TRBJ2-1,TRBD2,.
TGTGCCAGCAGCTTAGAAGGAGATGGCTACACCTTC,CASSLEGDGYTF,12,TRBV13,TRBJ1-2,.,.
TGCGCCAGCAGTGGGGGACAGGGGGTGATATTTGAGCAGTTCTTC,CASSGGQGVIFEQFF,15,TRBV10-1,TRBJ2-1,TRBD1,.
TGCGCCAGCAGTGAGGCGGAGGTCTGGGGGGGGCCAAGCTACGAGCAGTACTTC,CASSEAEVWGGPSYEQYF,18,TRBV10-2,TRBJ2-7,.,once
TGTGCCAGCAGCGCGAATCCTTCCGGGACAGGGTTCCTAGCCGGGTATGGCTACACCTTC,CASSANPSGTGFLAGYGYTF,20,TRBV9,TRBJ1-2,TRBD1,.
TGTGCCAGCAGTTACGTGGGTGCCGGGGAGCTGTTTTTT,CASSYVGAGELFF,13,TRBV6-5,TRBJ2-2,.,.
TGTGCCAGCAGCTCAGACTCCGGTCCTCTCAATGAGCAGTTCTTC,CASSSDSGPLNEQFF,15,TRBV7-2,TRBJ2-1,.,.
TGTGCCAGCAGTTTAAGCTCCCATCTCACGAACACTGAAGCTTTCTTT,CASSLSSHLTNTEAFF,16,TRBV27,TRBJ1-1,.,few
TGTGCCAGCAGCTTAGTTGGGGGAGGGCCGCGGGAGACCCAGTACTTC,CASSLVGGGPRETQYF,16,TRBV7-2,TRBJ2-5,TRBD2,.
TGTGCCAGCAGCTTGGCCCAACGGGAGGAGCAGTTCTTC,CASSLAQREEQFF,13,TRBV7-9,TRBJ2-1,.,.
TGTGCCAGCAGCTTAGCAAACACAGGGATGGGCACCGGGGAGCTGTTTTTT,CASSLANTGMGTGELFF,17,TRBV7-8,TRBJ2-2,.,.
TGTGCCAGCAGTTTATCGAGGGCCGGGGAGCTGTTTTTT,CASSLSRAGELFF,13,TRBV27,TRBJ2-2,.,.
TGTGCCAGCAGTCCCGGGAGGGGCAACGAGCAGTACTTC,CASSPGRGNEQYF,13,TRBV27,TRBJ2-7,TRBD2,few
TGTGCCAGCAGTTTTAAAGCGAACACCGGGGAGCTGTTTTTT,CASSFKANTGELFF,14,TRBV27,TRBJ2-2,.,.
TGTGCCAGCAGCTTATATCCCCTTAGAGGACAAGAGACCCAGTACTTC,CASSLYPLRGQETQYF,16,TRBV7-9,TRBJ2-5,.,.
TGTGCCAGCAACTATGTACTAGCGGGGGGGGAGACCCAGTACTTC,CASNYVLAGGETQYF,15,TRBV5-4,TRBJ2-5,TRBD2,.
TGCGCCAGCAGCTTGGCCTACTCCGGCTCTGCAACTAATGAAAAACTGTTTTTT,CASSLAYSGSATNEKLFF,18,TRBV5-1,TRBJ1-4,.,.
TGTGCCAGCAGCTTAGCTCCAAAAAAAACTGAAAAACTGTTTTTT,CASSLAPKKTEKLFF,15,TRBV7-9,TRBJ1-4,.,.
TGTGCCAGCAGCTTAGGGGGCACCGGGGAGCTGTTTTTT,CASSLGGTGELFF,13,TRBV5-6,TRBJ2-2,.,few
TGCGCCAGCAGTCACCAGGGGGTGTACCAAGAGACCCAGTACTTC,CASSHQGVYQETQYF,15,TRBV4-1,TRBJ2-5,TRBD1,.
TGCGCCAGCAGCCAAGGGGACAGGGTTGGAGAGACCCAGTACTTC,CASSQGDRVGETQYF,15,TRBV4-1,TRBJ2-5,TRBD1,.
TGTGCCAGCAGTTCCCTAGACCGCTCCTACGAGCAGTACTTC,CASSSLDRSYEQYF,14,TRBV27,TRBJ2-7,.,.
TGCGCCAGCAGCCAAGGGGGGAGGCCTTACAATGAGCAGTTCTTC,CASSQGGRPYNEQFF,15,TRBV4-3,TRBJ2-1,.,.
TGTGCCAGTAGTATTACCGGCAGGGGGGAAGATACGCAGTATTTT,CASSITGRGEDTQYF,15,TRBV19,TRBJ2-3,.,.
TGTGCCAGCAGCGTAGTTGGTAGCGGGGAGACCCAGTACTTC,CASSVVGSGETQYF,14,TRBV9,TRBJ2-5,TRBD2,.
TGCGCCAGCAGCATACCTCCTAGCGGGAGGGATCCGGGGGAGCAGTTCTTC,CASSIPPSGRDPGEQFF,17,TRBV5-1,TRBJ2-1,TRBD2,.
TGTGCCAGCAGCTTAGGGGGTCGGACTAGTGTCGAGCAGTACTTC,CASSLGGRTSVEQYF,15,TRBV13,TRBJ2-7,TRBD2,.
TGTGCCAGCAGCGTAGGAACTGAAGCTTTCTTT,CASSVGTEAFF,11,TRBV5-4,TRBJ1-1,.,.
TGTGCCAGCAGCTTATATGGGGGGGCCAGCTACAATGAGCAGTTCTTC,CASSLYGGASYNEQFF,16,TRBV5-8,TRBJ2-1,.,once
TGCGCCAGCAGCTTTTATCGAGATTGGACCGCGAACACCGGGGAGCTGTTTTTT,CASSFYRDWTANTGELFF,18,TRBV5-1,TRBJ2-2,.,few
TGTGCCAGCAGTTTGGTCGGCGGCCCCTTCTCTGGAAACACCATATATTTT,CASSLVGGPFSGNTIYF,17,TRBV27,TRBJ1-3,.,few
TGTGCCACCAGCAGCCGGGACTCACTCACCGGGGAGCTGTTTTTT,CATSSRDSLTGELFF,15,TRBV15,TRBJ2-2,.,.